Listed here is a single T cell receptor (beta chain). Its target is unknown. The data stem from a study of shared clonotypes between healthy human individuals. Deep-level assay runs were performed. Original handling: ImmunoSEQ supplied junction-only sequences lacking quality scores, so filtering was different. Here immunoSEQ multiplex PCR was the method, and the copy in TCRdb shows in-frame clones only, minus some. Clone size and the V and J calls come from that table; the DNA yielded D and trimming. The table includes roughly 2.2 million clones, around 90% detected once. General study points: The authors sampled blood alone, and tissue repertoires likely differ.

It was into CD45RA+ naive and CD45RA-negative memory subsets that the CD4+ cells were split. Sequenced material: naive CD4+ T cells from PBMCs. Sample subset: CD45RA+ positively selected. This TCR came from a man younger than 35 in good health. Some clones in this sample may be carry-over from other donors' samples.

The CDR3 DNA sequence: TGCGCCAGCAGCTTTTCCCCTCCGAACACTGAAGCTTTCTTT. Amino acid sequence: CASSFSPPNTEAFF. The chain recombines TRBV5-1 with TRBJ1-1; no reliable D call. Germline lookup yields CDR1 SGHRS and CDR2 YFSETQ. The CDR3 has 14 residues. With 2 bases removed from V and 1 base from J, the gap between germline ends came to 9 bases.